This paragraph covers one T cell receptor beta chain sequence. The length of the CDR3 is 17 residues. CDR1 and CDR2 (germline): SNHLY, FYNNEI. V lost 4 bases and J lost 8; bases outside the gene matches: 10. This entry comes from a study of blood T cell repertoires in COVID-19. At the level of the study: From the United States, Italy and Spain came samples of acute and convalescent COVID-19. The cDNA or gDNA used as material had been derived from T cells, B-cell-depleted T cells, or PBMCs.

In the original workflow: The authors estimated nucleated cell counts from reference gene primer amplification. Repertoires were generated with immunoSEQ multiplex PCR, while TCRdb's copy carries only in-frame clones and drops some. V, J and clone size reflect that table, while D and trimming were determined from the DNA. The sample holds some 150,000 clones, 75% to 90% seen once. This rearrangement joins TRBV2 to TRBJ1-6; 11 positions agree with TRBD1. Sequencing used peripheral blood. The source is a human donor in a cohort sampled during active COVID-19. This chain's CDR3 is CASSVDRGLSFDSPLHF. The CDR3 DNA follows: TGTGCCAGCAGTGTGGACAGGGGGCTATCTTTCGATTCACCCCTCCACTTT.